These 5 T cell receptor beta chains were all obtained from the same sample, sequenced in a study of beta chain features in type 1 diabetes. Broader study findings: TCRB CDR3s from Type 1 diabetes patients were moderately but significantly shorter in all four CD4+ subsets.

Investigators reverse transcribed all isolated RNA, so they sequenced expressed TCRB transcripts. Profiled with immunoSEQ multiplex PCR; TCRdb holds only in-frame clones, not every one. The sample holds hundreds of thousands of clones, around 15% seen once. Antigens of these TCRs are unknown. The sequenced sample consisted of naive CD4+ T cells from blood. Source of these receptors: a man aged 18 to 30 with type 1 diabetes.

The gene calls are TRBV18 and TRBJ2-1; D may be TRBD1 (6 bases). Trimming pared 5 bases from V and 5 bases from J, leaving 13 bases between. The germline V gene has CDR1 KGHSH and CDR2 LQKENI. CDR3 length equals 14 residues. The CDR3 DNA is TGTGCCAGCTCAGATCTGGACAGCAACAATGAGCAGTTCTTC. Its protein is CASSDLDSNNEQFF.

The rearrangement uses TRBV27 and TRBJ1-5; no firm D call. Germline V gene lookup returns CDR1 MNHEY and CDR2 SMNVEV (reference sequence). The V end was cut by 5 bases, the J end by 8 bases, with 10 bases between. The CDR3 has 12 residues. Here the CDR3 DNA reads TGTGCCAGCAGTCAAGACGGCGAGCCCCAGCATTTT. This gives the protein CASSQDGEPQHF.

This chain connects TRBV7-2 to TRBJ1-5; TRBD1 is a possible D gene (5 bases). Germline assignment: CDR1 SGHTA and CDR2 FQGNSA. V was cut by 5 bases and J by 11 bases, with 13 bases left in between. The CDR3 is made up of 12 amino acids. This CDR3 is CASSQYGDAQHF. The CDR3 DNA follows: TGTGCCAGCAGCCAGTACGGGGACGCCCAGCATTTT.

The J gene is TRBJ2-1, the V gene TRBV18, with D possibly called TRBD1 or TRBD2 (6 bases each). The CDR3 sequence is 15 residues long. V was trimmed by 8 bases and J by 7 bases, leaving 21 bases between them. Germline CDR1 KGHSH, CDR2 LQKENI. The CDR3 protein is CASTKRGGPGNEQFF. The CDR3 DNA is TGTGCCAGCACCAAAAGAGGGGGGCCGGGAAATGAGCAGTTCTTC.

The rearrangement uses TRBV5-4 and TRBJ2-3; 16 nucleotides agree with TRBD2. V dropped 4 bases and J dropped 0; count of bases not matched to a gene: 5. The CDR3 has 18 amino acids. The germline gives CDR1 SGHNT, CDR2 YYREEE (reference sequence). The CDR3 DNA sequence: TGTGCCAGCAGCCCGGGACTAGCGGGGGGGCGAAGCACAGATACGCAGTATTTT. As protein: CASSPGLAGGRSTDTQYF.